This TCR beta chain was sequenced during a study of identical twins. Findings and limits, study-wide: Shared out-of-frame alpha sequences (those common to twins) showed excess low generation probability.

This clonotype was recorded a few times. No antigen is known for it. Germline assignment: CDR1 MNHEY and CDR2 SMNVEV (reference sequence). CDR3 length: 13 amino acids. The V and J ends lost 9 bases and 6 bases respectively, with 16 bases between them. A universal primer binding site was introduced by template switching. The final cDNA contained unique molecular identifiers. TCRdb passed the 5' RACE reads through MiXCR, listing each CDR3 protein once. Of under 350,000 distinct CDR3 sequences detected, roughly 9% appear once; the ten largest clones hold approximately 7%. This sample was also put to use in a study of yellow fever vaccine responses in identical twins. As that report states: Twins showed a vaccine T cell response that reportedly seemed partly convergent, partly personalized.

The V and J genes are TRBV27 and TRBJ2-3; D may be TRBD2 (7 bases). This sequence was found in a young woman in good health. The specimen was CD8+ T cells sorted from blood. The CDR3 DNA reads as TGTGCCAGTATAGGAGGGGGAGGGGATACGCAGTATTTT. This gives the protein CASIGGGGDTQYF.